These T cell receptor beta chains were read from a single sample in a study of identical twins. TCRdb re-derived calls from the 5' RACE reads in MiXCR, one entry per CDR3 protein. The table shows 1.5 million to 2 million distinct CDR3 sequences, with about 32% occurring only once. Sequenced sample: cord blood. These receptors came from a newborn girl in good health. The CDR3 runs from the conserved cysteine through the conserved F or W. The D gene is left open where the match is weak. Part of the rows lack a size; the others show once, few, many or a class for expanded clones.

cdr3_nt	cdr3_aa	v_call	clone_size	j_call	d_call
TGTGCCAGCAGCTCCGGACAGGGAAAGAATCAGCCCCAGCATTTT	CASSSGQGKNQPQHF	TRBV7-6	-	TRBJ1-5	TRBD1
TGTGCCTGGACCCCCAAGGGAAGCAATCAGCCCCAGCATTTT	CAWTPKGSNQPQHF	TRBV30	-	TRBJ1-5	-
TGCAGTGCTAGAGATCTCAGGTCCCCCACAGATACGCAGTATTTT	CSARDLRSPTDTQYF	TRBV20-1	-	TRBJ2-3	-
TGTGCCAGCAGTGGACAGGGAGGATGGGATGGCTACACCTTC	CASSGQGGWDGYTF	TRBV2	few	TRBJ1-2	TRBD1
TGTGCCACCAGCAGAGATATAGGGGGCACTGAAGCTTTCTTT	CATSRDIGGTEAFF	TRBV15	few	TRBJ1-1	-
TGTGCCAGCAGCTTACCCGGACTAGCGGGGGTCAGTGATGAGCAGTTCTTC	CASSLPGLAGVSDEQFF	TRBV7-9	-	TRBJ2-1	TRBD2
TGTGCCAGCAGTTTATCTTACAGGGGACGGGAGACCCAGTACTTC	CASSLSYRGRETQYF	TRBV27	-	TRBJ2-5	TRBD1
TGTGCCAGCAGATCTCCGGGGCCCCGGGGTGAGCAGTACTTC	CASRSPGPRGEQYF	TRBV6-5	-	TRBJ2-5	-
TGTGCCAGCATTTATATACTAGCGGGGGGGTCCTACGAGCAGTACTTC	CASIYILAGGSYEQYF	TRBV2	few	TRBJ2-7	TRBD2
TGTGCCAGCAGTTTAGCAGAAACAGGGTCCAAAAACATTCAGTACTTC	CASSLAETGSKNIQYF	TRBV12-3/TRBV12-4	-	TRBJ2-4	-
TGTGCCAGCAGTGATCAGGGGGCGCGAGGCACAGATACGCAGTATTTT	CASSDQGARGTDTQYF	TRBV9	-	TRBJ2-3	TRBD1
TGTGCCAGCAGCCCCTCGGGGGGAACTAATGAAAAACTGTTTTTT	CASSPSGGTNEKLFF	TRBV16	-	TRBJ1-4	-
TGTGCCAGCAGTTTAGGGCCTGGCATTCAGTACTTC	CASSLGPGIQYF	TRBV12-3/TRBV12-4	many	TRBJ2-4	-
TGTGCCGGCAGTTACTTTGGGACAGGGACATACGAGCAGTACTTC	CAGSYFGTGTYEQYF	TRBV6-6	-	TRBJ2-7	TRBD1
TGTGCCAGCAGCTTACCTCCGGGACTAGCGGGAGTGACAGATACGCAGTATTTT	CASSLPPGLAGVTDTQYF	TRBV7-6	-	TRBJ2-3	TRBD2
TGTGCCAGCAGCCCTACGGTCCTCACAGATACGCAGTATTTT	CASSPTVLTDTQYF	TRBV9	few	TRBJ2-3	-
TGTGCCAGCAGTTCTCCCGCCCTAAGAGGGAGGGGGGGAGATACGCAGTATTTT	CASSSPALRGRGGDTQYF	TRBV27	few	TRBJ2-3	-
TGCAGTGCTAGTCCGACTCGCTTCACAGATACGCAGTATTTT	CSASPTRFTDTQYF	TRBV20-1	few	TRBJ2-3	-
TGTGCCAGCAGTCTATGGGGGGTTGGTGAAAAACTGTTTTTT	CASSLWGVGEKLFF	TRBV2	-	TRBJ1-4	-
TGCAGTGCTAGCCCAGAAACCTACGAGCAGTACTTC	CSASPETYEQYF	TRBV20-1	few	TRBJ2-7	-
TGCAGCGTTGCCCAGTTTCAGGGGGTAAGGGAGACCCAGTACTTC	CSVAQFQGVRETQYF	TRBV29-1	many	TRBJ2-5	TRBD1
TGCAGTGCTAGCTACGGGTCCAGCTCCTATAATTCACCCCTCCACTTT	CSASYGSSSYNSPLHF	TRBV20-1	-	TRBJ1-6	-
TGTGCCAGCTACGGGCGGGTCGAGAATTACAATGAGCAGTTCTTC	CASYGRVENYNEQFF	TRBV7-9	few	TRBJ2-1	-